Listed here are 25 T cell receptor beta chains from one sample, sequenced in a study of molecular identifiers for immune sequencing clone quantification. MiXCR was run by TCRdb on the PCR reads, yielding one entry per CDR3 protein. The profile shows about 510,000 distinct CDR3 sequences, over 20% of them singletons. Input material: naive CD8+ T cells from blood, with Jurkat cell RNA spiked in. This sample's subset: FACS-sorted CD8+CD4-CCR7+CD45RA+ naive T cells. The receptor source for this set is a human donor in good health. Some libraries in this study had Jurkat cell RNA spiked in.

A word on this clonotype: A much larger clone is a single base away; this may be a read error. Given the absence of the conserved phenylalanine or tryptophan at the CDR3 end, a read error is likely. CDR3 DNA sequence: TGTGCCAGCAGCCCCACGGGACGAAACCCCACAGATACGCAGTATTAT. The encoded protein is CASSPTGRNPTDTQYY. The chain recombines TRBV7-2 with TRBJ2-3; TRBD1 or TRBD2 may be the D gene (5 bases each). CDR3 size: 16 residues. Trimming pared 5 bases from V and 2 bases from J, leaving 17 bases between. Germline V gene sequence: CDR1 SGHTA, CDR2 FQGNSA.

The chain is built from TRBV6-6 and TRBJ2-7, with 12 bases that match TRBD1. The V and J ends lost 0 bases and 4 bases, in that order; junction bases with no gene match: 4. The germline V gene encodes CDR1 MNHNY and CDR2 SVGAGI (reference sequence). The CDR3 loop spans 16 amino acids. In nucleotides, the CDR3 is TGTGCCAGCAGTTACTCCCGGGACAGGGGGCAGTACGAGCAGTACTTC. Translation: CASSYSRDRGQYEQYF.

The sample holds a few counts of this clonotype. The gene calls are TRBV12-3 or TRBV12-4 and TRBJ1-2; a possible D gene is TRBD1 (5 bases). Between the trimmed V and J ends, which lost 6 bases and 7 bases, there was a span of 18 bases. This CDR3 contains 14 residues. The CDR3 spells CASSLPGTQFGYTF. The DNA of the CDR3 is TGTGCCAGCAGCCTCCCCGGGACGCAGTTTGGCTACACCTTC.

This clonotype was counted only a few times. V is TRBV12-3 or TRBV12-4 and J is TRBJ1-6; possibly TRBD1 for D (6 bases). V was pared by 5 bases and J by 10 bases, with 15 bases between. CDR3 length: 14 amino acids. CDR3 loop: CASSRTEGRSPLHF. In DNA, the CDR3 is TGTGCCAGCAGTCGGACAGAAGGGCGATCACCCCTCCACTTT.

The sample holds many counts of this clonotype. This chain joins TRBV29-1 and TRBJ2-6; possible D gene TRBD2, 5 bases. The CDR3 is 15 residues long. V lost 7 bases and J 1 base, leaving 14 bases between the germline ends. Germline lookup yields CDR1 SQVTM and CDR2 ANQGSEA. For the CDR3, the DNA is TGCAGCGCCGTAGGACTGGAATCTGGGGCCAACGTCCTGACTTTC. Translating it yields CSAVGLESGANVLTF.

This clonotype was counted at least ten times. V and J are TRBV7-9 and TRBJ2-3; 9 nucleotides match TRBD1. CDR1 is SEHNR and CDR2 is FQNEAQ in the germline V gene (reference sequence). The CDR3 covers 16 residues. V shed 6 bases and J 4 bases; nucleotides not matched to a gene: 11. CDR3 DNA: TGTGCCAGCAGAGCACCCGGGACAGGGTTCGCAGATACGCAGTATTTT. This codes for CASRAPGTGFADTQYF.

V usage is TRBV27 and J usage is TRBJ1-6, with D possibly TRBD1 on 6 matching bases. Germline V CDR1 and CDR2: MNHEY, SMNVEV (reference sequence). The V end was cut by 0 bases, the J end by 6 bases, with 12 bases between. The CDR3 has 16 amino acids. CDR3 amino acids: CASSLSSGQSNSPLHF. In nucleotides, the CDR3 is TGTGCCAGCAGTTTATCAAGCGGACAGTCTAATTCACCCCTCCACTTT.

The chain uses TRBV10-1 and TRBJ2-1; 8 nucleotides line up with TRBD2. Germline V lookup: CDR1 WNHNN, CDR2 SYGVQD (reference sequence). CDR3 size: 16 residues. J gave up 0 bases and V 3 bases, and 4 bases lay outside the gene matches. CDR3 nucleotide sequence: TGCGCCAGCAGTGACCGGGAGGGTAGCTCCTACAATGAGCAGTTCTTC. Translated, it gives CASSDREGSSYNEQFF.

About this clonotype: Germline is not matched at one junction end, which may reflect a read error. The chain couples TRBV19 to TRBJ1-1; no reliable D call. CDR1 is LNHDA and CDR2 is SQIVND in the germline V gene (reference sequence). The CDR3 contains 13 residues. CDR3 loop: CASSMSGNTGAFF. Written as DNA, the CDR3 is TGTGCCAGTAGTATGTCGGGGAACACTGGAGCTTTCTTT.

Of note for this clonotype: Without the conserved terminal phenylalanine or tryptophan, this CDR3 likely stems from a read error. The V and J genes are TRBV15 and TRBJ1-1; D remains ambiguous. Germline CDR1 reads LNHNV; CDR2 reads YYDKDF (reference sequence). The CDR3 covers 15 residues. V lost 5 bases, J lost 4 bases, and 17 bases lay in between. CDR3 region: CATSEDGLRGTEAFS. The CDR3 region has the DNA TGTGCCACCAGCGAAGACGGATTACGGGGCACTGAAGCTTTCTCT.

The rearrangement links TRBV7-8 to TRBJ2-7; 8 bases map to TRBD1. CDR1 SGHVS and CDR2 FQNEAQ come from the germline V gene. With 0 bases clipped from V and 5 bases from J, the junction kept 12 bases outside the gene matches. The CDR3 length is 17 residues. Here the CDR3 DNA reads TGTGCCAGCAGCTTAGCGTTTTTAACAGGGGGTATACACGAGCAGTACTTC. Translated: CASSLAFLTGGIHEQYF.

This CDR3 is CASSPWQRGSTDTQYF. CDR3 nucleotides: TGTGCCAGCAGCCCCTGGCAGCGGGGGAGCACAGATACGCAGTATTTT. V is TRBV6-5 and J is TRBJ2-3, with 8 positions matching TRBD2. The CDR3 sequence is 16 residues long. V dropped 6 bases and J dropped 0; count of bases not matched to a gene: 8. The V gene's germline CDR1 is MNHEY and CDR2 SVGAGI.

The table lists this clonotype with many counts. The rearrangement joins TRBV4-2 to TRBJ1-1, with a possible D match to TRBD1 (5 bases). This CDR3 comprises 14 residues. Trimming took off 1 base at V and 10 bases at J, with 16 bases between the two ends. From germline, CDR1 is LGHNA and CDR2 YNFKEQ. The CDR3 DNA is TGTGCCAGCAGCCAAGTTGAGTCAGGGCAAGTAGCTTTCTTT. Amino acid sequence: CASSQVESGQVAFF.

This clonotype was counted at least ten times. V and J are TRBV12-3 or TRBV12-4 and TRBJ2-5, with TRBD2 matching 9 bases. The CDR3 extends over 15 amino acids. V was pared by 2 bases and J by 5 bases, with 6 bases of the junction left unmatched. The CDR3 region has the DNA TGTGCCAGCAGTTTAAAGGGACTAGCAAAGGAGACCCAGTACTTC. Translation: CASSLKGLAKETQYF.

This clonotype appeared many times. The chain combines TRBV7-3 with TRBJ2-1; D unclear. The germline CDR1 and CDR2 sequences are SGHTA and FQGTGA. The CDR3 runs 14 residues. V lost 1 base and J lost 4, with 8 bases in between. The CDR3 nucleotides read TGTGCCAGCAGCTTAATGGCCGATTACAATGAGCAGTTCTTC. The encoded protein is CASSLMADYNEQFF.

This clonotype was observed at least ten times. The gene calls are TRBV4-1 and TRBJ2-7; 10 bases are a match to TRBD2. CDR3 length equals 14 residues. After removal of 5 bases from V and 3 bases from J, the junction contained 4 bases not matched to a gene. Germline CDR1 and CDR2: MGHRA and YSYEKL. CDR3: CASSFTSGDYEQYF. The CDR3 DNA reads as TGCGCCAGCAGCTTCACTAGCGGGGACTACGAGCAGTACTTC.

This clonotype appeared many times. The rearrangement joins TRBV4-3 to TRBJ2-3; maybe TRBD1 (6 bases). Germline CDR1 LGHNA, CDR2 YSLEER. This CDR3 comprises 15 residues. Trimming pared 4 bases from V and 0 bases from J, leaving 11 bases between. This CDR3 is CASSPRQASTDTQYF. The CDR3 DNA sequence: TGCGCCAGCAGCCCGCGACAGGCGAGCACAGATACGCAGTATTTT.

V usage is TRBV20-1 and J usage is TRBJ2-7; D unresolved. Deletions cut 0 bases from V and 0 bases from J, with 9 bases between. Per germline, CDR1 DFQATT and CDR2 SNEGSKA (reference sequence). This CDR3 is built from 14 residues. Written as DNA, the CDR3 is TGCAGTGCTAGAGATCCCCGGACCTCCTACGAGCAGTACTTC. Its translation: CSARDPRTSYEQYF.

This clonotype was counted a few times. V is TRBV11-2 and J is TRBJ1-2; no definite D call. Trimming shortened V by 1 base and J by 3 bases, and 12 bases separated the two germline ends. The CDR3 spans 15 residues. CDR1 SGHAT and CDR2 FQNNGV come from the germline V gene. The CDR3 DNA follows: TGTGCCAGCAGCTTAGGTTCCGGCGGAGACTATGGCTACACCTTC. Amino acid sequence: CASSLGSGGDYGYTF.

The V gene is TRBV28, the J gene TRBJ1-5; D is unresolved. The CDR3 spans 16 residues. V was clipped by 3 bases and J by 0 bases, with 12 bases between them. Looked up from germline, CDR1 is MDHEN and CDR2 is SYDVKM. CDR3 region: CASSFFGRSSNQPQHF. The CDR3 DNA reads TGTGCCAGCAGTTTCTTCGGACGGTCTAGCAATCAGCCCCAGCATTTT.

The chain links TRBV6-2 or TRBV6-3 to TRBJ2-1, with 7 bases aligning to TRBD1. This CDR3 spans 11 amino acids. V shed 6 bases and J 7 bases; nucleotides not matched to a gene: 0. Germline loops: CDR1 MNHEY, CDR2 SVGEGT. CDR3 in amino acids: CASRTGNEQFF. For the CDR3, the DNA is TGTGCCAGCAGGACAGGGAATGAGCAGTTCTTC.

This clonotype was recorded a few times. The chain couples TRBV28 to TRBJ2-3, with D perhaps TRBD2 (6 bases). This CDR3 spans 14 amino acids. The germline gives CDR1 MDHEN, CDR2 SYDVKM. The V and J ends lost 5 bases and 0 bases respectively, with 9 bases between them. This chain's CDR3 is CASSHGTSTDTQYF. The CDR3 region has the DNA TGTGCCAGCAGTCACGGGACTAGCACAGATACGCAGTATTTT.

This clonotype was observed a handful of times. The V and J genes are TRBV5-6 and TRBJ2-3, with 7 positions matching TRBD1. Per germline, CDR1 SGHDT and CDR2 YYEEEE. The V and J ends lost 0 bases and 0 bases, in that order; junction bases with no gene match: 7. This CDR3 is built from 17 residues. CDR3 in amino acids: CASSLGGDRVSTDTQYF. The CDR3 nucleotides read TGTGCCAGCAGCTTGGGGGGCGACAGGGTGAGCACAGATACGCAGTATTTT.

This clonotype was counted a few times. This rearrangement joins TRBV10-3 to TRBJ2-7; a possible D gene is TRBD1 (5 bases). CDR3 size: 13 residues. V shed 5 bases and J shed 4 bases, with 12 bases lying between them. Germline CDR1 is ENHRY and CDR2 is SYGVKD. The CDR3 region is CAISPDITYEQYF. CDR3 DNA sequence: TGTGCCATCAGTCCGGACATAACGTACGAGCAGTACTTC.

The table lists this clonotype with many counts. This chain links TRBV7-9 with TRBJ1-1, with 9 bases lining up with TRBD1. The germline CDR1 and CDR2 sequences are SEHNR and FQNEAQ (reference sequence). J was trimmed by 4 bases and V by 6 bases; bases with no gene match: 6. CDR3 size: 14 residues. CDR3 bases: TGTGCCAGCAGACTACAGGGGGCGGCCACTGAAGCTTTCTTT. Protein sequence: CASRLQGAATEAFF. The variable domain in full, with the rest retrieved from reference TRBV7-9 and TRBJ1-1, is DTGVSQNPRHKITKRGQNVTFRCDPISEHNRLYWYRQTLGQGPEFLTYFQNEAQLEKSRLLSDRFSAERPKGSFSTLEIQRTEQGDSAMYLCASRLQGAATEAFFGQGTRLTVV.